What follows are 24 T cell receptor beta chains derived from one specimen sequenced in a study of Graves' ophthalmopathy and Graves' hyperthyroidism. Amplified material comprised TCR beta CDR3 regions derived from RNA transcripts. Amplification began with first-round RT-PCR using HTBI primers, then second-round multiplex PCR was performed. TCRdb redid the calling of the multiplex PCR reads with MiXCR, one entry per CDR3 protein. The sample has some 380,000 distinct CDR3 sequences, roughly 15% seen once. Material for sequencing was peripheral blood. Receptor source: a woman between 18 and 30 years old with stable Graves' hyperthyroidism.

This clonotype appeared many times. The chain uses TRBV4-2 and TRBJ1-5, with 8 bases matching TRBD1. With V trimmed by 3 bases and J by 9 bases, 7 bases remained unmatched. CDR1 and CDR2 (germline): LGHNA, YNFKEQ. The CDR3 consists of 14 residues. DNA of the CDR3: TGTGCCAGCAGCCAGGAGACAGGGGACCGGCCCCAGCATTTT. It codes for CASSQETGDRPQHF.

This clonotype was detected only a few times. This chain uses TRBV24-1 with TRBJ2-1, with D perhaps matching TRBD2 (6 bases). The CDR3 length is 15 residues. Trimming shortened V by 5 bases and J by 6 bases, and 16 bases separated the two germline ends. Germline V gene sequence: CDR1 KGHDR, CDR2 SFDVKD. The CDR3 here is CATSGPGSDFNEQFF. Written as DNA, the CDR3 is TGTGCCACCAGTGGGCCCGGGAGTGATTTCAATGAGCAGTTCTTC.

Many counts were recorded for this clonotype. This rearrangement joins TRBV10-3 to TRBJ2-7; D is tentatively TRBD1 or TRBD2 (5 bases each). The V gene's germline CDR1 is ENHRY and CDR2 SYGVKD. V dropped 4 bases and J dropped 9 bases, with 16 bases sitting between them. The CDR3 consists of 13 residues. CDR3 loop: CAISGGPPVAQYF. DNA for the CDR3: TGTGCCATCAGTGGGGGACCTCCAGTGGCGCAGTACTTC.

In this sample, this clonotype turned up many times. The V and J genes are TRBV27 and TRBJ2-2, with a weak D call TRBD1 (6 bases). Germline lookup yields CDR1 MNHEY and CDR2 SMNVEV (reference sequence). The CDR3 is 12 amino acids. The V end was cut by 6 bases, the J end by 7 bases, with 9 bases between. The CDR3 DNA sequence: TGTGCCAGCAGCAGGGGATTCGGGGAGCTGTTTTTT. It is translated as CASSRGFGELFF.

This clonotype occurred many times. This sequence joins TRBV7-3 and TRBJ2-5; D is ambiguous. Germline V gene data show CDR1 as SGHTA and CDR2 as FQGTGA. There are 13 residues in the CDR3. Trimming pared 5 bases from V and 4 bases from J, leaving 11 bases between. CDR3 DNA sequence: TGTGCCAGCAGCACGAGAACGGGAGAGACCCAGTACTTC. It specifies CASSTRTGETQYF. Looking up the rest from reference TRBV7-3 and TRBJ2-5 gives the full variable domain: GAGVSQTPSNKVTEKGKYVELRCDPISGHTALYWYRQSLGQGPEFLIYFQGTGAADDSGLPNDRFFAVRPEGSVSTLKIQRTERGDSAVYLCASSTRTGETQYFGPGTRLLVL.

In its sample, this clonotype was seen many times. The chain is built from TRBV20-1 and TRBJ1-1; D gene uncertain. Germline V gives CDR1 DFQATT, CDR2 SNEGSKA (reference sequence). The CDR3 runs 15 residues. The V end was cut by 3 bases, the J end by 0 bases, with 14 bases between. The CDR3 DNA follows: TGCAGTGCTAGTAGTGTTGGACGTGTGAACACTGAAGCTTTCTTT. Protein product: CSASSVGRVNTEAFF.

This clonotype was found many times. The V gene is TRBV20-1, the J gene TRBJ1-5; D is unclear. This CDR3 is built from 12 residues. The germline V and J ends were trimmed by 2 bases and 4 bases, with 6 bases remaining between them. Germline lookup yields CDR1 DFQATT and CDR2 SNEGSKA (reference sequence). Written as DNA, the CDR3 is TGCAGTGCTAGACTCCCTAATCAGCCCCAGCATTTT. This translates into CSARLPNQPQHF.

This clonotype was recorded many times. The chain employs TRBV7-2 and TRBJ1-1; D gene ambiguous. The CDR3 contains 14 residues. In germline, CDR1 is SGHTA, CDR2 FQGNSA. V dropped 3 bases and J dropped 0 bases, with 8 bases sitting between them. CDR3 in amino acids: CASSLEAVNTEAFF. The CDR3 DNA sequence: TGTGCCAGCAGCTTGGAGGCGGTGAACACTGAAGCTTTCTTT.

This clonotype was detected many times. CDR3 DNA: TGCAGTGCTCCCCTCAGGGGGTCCTATAATTCACCCCTCCACTTT. Translation: CSAPLRGSYNSPLHF. The chain has TRBV20-1 and TRBJ1-6; 7 bases match TRBD1. Trimming cost V 5 bases and J 1 base; bases outside gene matches: 5. The length of the CDR3 is 15 residues. Germline CDR1 is DFQATT and CDR2 is SNEGSKA (reference sequence).

This clonotype was detected many times. The chain recombines TRBV28 with TRBJ1-5; D is unresolved. There are 15 residues in the CDR3. V was cut by 4 bases and J by 5 bases, with 15 bases left in between. Germline assignment: CDR1 MDHEN and CDR2 SYDVKM. The CDR3 loop reads CASSYPGFEDQPQHF. CDR3 DNA: TGTGCCAGCAGTTACCCTGGGTTTGAAGATCAGCCCCAGCATTTT. Full variable domain (rest looked up from reference TRBV28 and TRBJ1-5): DVKVTQSSRYLVKRTGEKVFLECVQDMDHENMFWYRQDPGLGLRLIYFSYDVKMKEKGDIPEGYSVSREKKERFSLILESASTNQTSMYLCASSYPGFEDQPQHFGDGTRLSIL.

The gene calls are TRBV27 and TRBJ1-1; D may be TRBD1 (6 bases). Germline-derived CDR1 and CDR2 are MNHEY and SMNVEV (reference sequence). This CDR3 has 17 residues. V gave up 4 bases and J gave up 1 base, with 19 bases separating them. DNA for the CDR3: TGTGCCAGCAGTTCGACCGCGGCGGGGGCTTGGAACACTGAAGCTTTCTTT. Its translation is CASSSTAAGAWNTEAFF.

This clonotype was recorded at least ten times. The V call is TRBV2, the J call TRBJ1-2; perhaps TRBD1 as D (5 bases). Germline loops: CDR1 SNHLY, CDR2 FYNNEI. The CDR3 contains 13 residues. Trimming pared 4 bases from V and 8 bases from J, leaving 14 bases between. In DNA, the CDR3 is TGTGCCAGCAGTGTACGGGACTCGGTGGGCTACACCTTC. It translates to CASSVRDSVGYTF.

In its sample, this clonotype was seen many times. V usage is TRBV20-1 and J usage is TRBJ2-7; the D gene is possibly TRBD2 (6 bases). This CDR3 has 13 amino acids. Germline V CDR1 and CDR2: DFQATT, SNEGSKA (reference sequence). Trimming took 7 bases from V and 5 from J, leaving 18 bases between them. CDR3 DNA sequence: TGCAGTGGGGGGGTTGGTGCCGAGGACGAGCAGTACTTC. It codes for CSGGVGAEDEQYF.

This clonotype has at least ten counts. The chain employs TRBV20-1 and TRBJ1-6; D is unclear. The germline V gene has CDR1 DFQATT and CDR2 SNEGSKA (reference sequence). The CDR3 contains 12 residues. With 1 base removed from V and 8 bases from J, the gap between germline ends came to 6 bases. The CDR3 DNA reads as TGCAGTGCTAGAGGGGTTGATTCACCCCTCCACTTT. Protein sequence: CSARGVDSPLHF.

Details on this clonotype: A much larger clone lies one base from this, so it may be a read error. The chain uses TRBV27 and TRBJ2-7; 8 positions match TRBD1. The CDR3 loop spans 15 amino acids. Germline assignment: CDR1 MNHEY and CDR2 SMNVEV (reference sequence). J was trimmed by 4 bases and V by 10 bases; bases with no gene match: 15. CDR3 coding DNA: TGTGCCATCCGTAGTAAGGGGACAGGCGGGTACGAGCAGTACTTC. Its translation is CAIRSKGTGGYEQYF.

There are many counts of this clonotype. This could be a read error, since a much larger clone is one nucleotide away. This chain connects TRBV6-2 or TRBV6-3 to TRBJ1-1; no clear D gene. Germline V gene data show CDR1 as MNHEY and CDR2 as SVGEGT. The CDR3 contains 14 residues. CDR3: CASSYQNPGTEVFF. The DNA for the CDR3 is TGTGCCAGCAGTTATCAAAACCCCGGCACTGAAGTTTTCTTT.

This chain connects TRBV7-2 to TRBJ1-1, with D perhaps TRBD1 (6 bases). Germline loops: CDR1 SGHTA, CDR2 FQGNSA. V lost 4 bases, J lost 2 bases, and 11 bases lay in between. This CDR3 has 14 amino acids. In nucleotides, the CDR3 is TGTGCCAGCAGCTGGACAGAGTTAAACACTGAAGCTTTCTTT. Translation: CASSWTELNTEAFF.

This clonotype was detected many times. This rearrangement joins TRBV6-1 to TRBJ1-2; tentatively, D is TRBD1 (6 bases). Trimming cost V 3 bases and J 8 bases, with 10 bases left between them. The CDR3 extends over 12 amino acids. Germline CDR1 reads MNHNS; CDR2 reads SASEGT. The CDR3 sequence is CASSDYREGYTF. CDR3 nucleotide sequence: TGTGCCAGCAGTGACTACAGGGAAGGCTACACCTTC.

The chain links TRBV20-1 to TRBJ2-5, with D perhaps matching TRBD2 (5 bases). There are 15 residues in the CDR3. Germline V gene lookup returns CDR1 DFQATT and CDR2 SNEGSKA (reference sequence). V was trimmed by 1 base and J by 4 bases, leaving 16 bases between them. For the CDR3, the DNA is TGCAGTGCTAGAGTAAGCGGCGGAGCCCGAGAGACCCAGTACTTC. The encoded protein is CSARVSGGARETQYF.

Notes on this clonotype: One end of the junction is discordant with germline, which a read error may explain. The gene calls are TRBV19 and TRBJ2-5; 10 bases align to TRBD2. The CDR3 sequence is 15 residues long. Looked up from germline, CDR1 is LNHDA and CDR2 is SQIVND (reference sequence). The CDR3 DNA sequence: TGTGCCAGTAGTACTAGCGGGGGTCGACAAGAGACCAAGTACTTC. Translation: CASSTSGGRQETKYF.

V is TRBV12-5 and J is TRBJ2-7, with a possible D match to TRBD1 (6 bases). Germline CDR1 LGHNT, CDR2 FRNRAP. The CDR3 runs to 15 residues. Trimming removed 7 bases from V and 4 bases from J, with 20 bases in between. CDR3 loop: CASVPTRQEFYEQYF. CDR3 DNA sequence: TGTGCTAGTGTCCCCACCCGACAGGAATTTTACGAGCAGTACTTC.

V and J are TRBV7-2 and TRBJ2-5, with 7 bases that match TRBD2. Losses at the gene ends were 1 base for V and 2 bases for J; bases not matched to a gene: 7. The CDR3 has 16 residues. Germline V lookup: CDR1 SGHTA, CDR2 FQGNSA. This CDR3 is CASSLGTSWSQETQYF. In DNA form, the CDR3 reads TGTGCCAGCAGCTTAGGGACTAGTTGGAGTCAAGAGACCCAGTACTTC.

This clonotype occurred many times. V usage is TRBV3-1 and J usage is TRBJ1-1; 9 bases align to TRBD1. This CDR3 comprises 16 residues. Trimming removed 4 bases from V and 0 bases from J; junction bases left unmatched: 6. Germline CDR1 is LGHDT and CDR2 is YNNKEL (reference sequence). CDR3 nucleotides: TGTGCCAGCAGCCCCACGGGACAGGGAATGAACACTGAAGCTTTCTTT. Translation: CASSPTGQGMNTEAFF.

The sample holds many counts of this clonotype. The chain uses TRBV18 and TRBJ2-5; D is possibly TRBD1 or TRBD2 (6 bases each). The ends were cut back, 3 bases at V and 6 bases at J, with 8 bases in the middle. CDR3 size: 12 residues. Germline values: CDR1 KGHSH, CDR2 LQKENI. CDR3 protein: CASSPGGQTQYF. CDR3 sequence (DNA): TGTGCCAGCTCACCGGGGGGCCAGACCCAGTACTTC.